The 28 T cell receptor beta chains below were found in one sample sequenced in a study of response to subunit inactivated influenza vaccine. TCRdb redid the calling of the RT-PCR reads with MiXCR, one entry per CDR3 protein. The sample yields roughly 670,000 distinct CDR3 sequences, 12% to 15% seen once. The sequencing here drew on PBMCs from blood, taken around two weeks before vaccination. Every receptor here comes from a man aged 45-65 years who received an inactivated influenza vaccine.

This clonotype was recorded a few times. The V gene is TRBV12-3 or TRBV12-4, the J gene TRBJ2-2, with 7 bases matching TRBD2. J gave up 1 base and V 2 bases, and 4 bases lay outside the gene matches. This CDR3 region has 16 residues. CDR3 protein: CASSLLAAQNTGELFF. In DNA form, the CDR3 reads TGTGCCAGCAGTTTACTAGCGGCCCAGAACACCGGGGAGCTGTTTTTT.

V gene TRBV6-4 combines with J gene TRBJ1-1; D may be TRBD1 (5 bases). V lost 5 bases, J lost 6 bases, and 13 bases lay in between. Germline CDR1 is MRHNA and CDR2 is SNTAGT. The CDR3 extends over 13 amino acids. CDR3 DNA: TGTGCCAGCAGTCGGGACGGAGGAGCTGAAGCTTTCTTT. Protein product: CASSRDGGAEAFF.

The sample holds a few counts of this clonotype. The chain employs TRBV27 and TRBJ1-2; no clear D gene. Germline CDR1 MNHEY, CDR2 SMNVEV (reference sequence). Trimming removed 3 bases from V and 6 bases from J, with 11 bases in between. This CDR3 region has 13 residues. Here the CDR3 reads CASSFSNLNGYTF. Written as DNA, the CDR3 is TGTGCCAGCAGTTTTTCCAACCTCAATGGCTACACCTTC.

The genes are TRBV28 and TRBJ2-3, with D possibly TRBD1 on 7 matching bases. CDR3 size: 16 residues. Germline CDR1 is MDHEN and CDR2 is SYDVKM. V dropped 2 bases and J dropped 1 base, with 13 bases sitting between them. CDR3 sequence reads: CASSLRRGRGTDTQYF. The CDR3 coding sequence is TGTGCCAGCAGTTTACGGAGGGGGCGCGGCACAGATACGCAGTATTTT.

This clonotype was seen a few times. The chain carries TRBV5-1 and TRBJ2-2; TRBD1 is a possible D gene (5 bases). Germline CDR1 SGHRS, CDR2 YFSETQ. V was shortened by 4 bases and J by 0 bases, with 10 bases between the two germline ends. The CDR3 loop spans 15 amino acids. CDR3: CASSQTAANTGELFF. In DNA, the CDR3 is TGCGCCAGCAGCCAGACAGCCGCGAACACCGGGGAGCTGTTTTTT.

The CDR3 region is CASSLQLGLNEQFF. The DNA of the CDR3 is TGTGCCAGCAGTCTACAACTGGGTCTCAATGAGCAGTTCTTC. The chain links TRBV25-1 to TRBJ2-1; D unclear. Germline loops: CDR1 MGHDK, CDR2 SYGVNS. V was pared by 5 bases and J by 6 bases, with 14 bases between. The CDR3 loop spans 14 amino acids.

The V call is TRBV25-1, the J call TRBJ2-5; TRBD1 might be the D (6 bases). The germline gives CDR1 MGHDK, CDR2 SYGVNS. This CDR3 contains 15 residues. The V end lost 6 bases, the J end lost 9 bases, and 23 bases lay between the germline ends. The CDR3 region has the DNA TGTGCCAGCAGAGAGAGACAGGCCCCAGAAGGGGCCCAGTACTTC. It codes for CASRERQAPEGAQYF.

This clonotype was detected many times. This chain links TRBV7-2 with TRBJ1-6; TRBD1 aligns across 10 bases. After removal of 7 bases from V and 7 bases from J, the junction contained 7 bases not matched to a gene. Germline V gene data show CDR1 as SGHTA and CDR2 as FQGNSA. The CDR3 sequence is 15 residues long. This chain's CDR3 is CASNLPGQGNSPLHF. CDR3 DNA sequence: TGTGCCAGCAACCTACCGGGACAGGGGAATTCACCCCTCCACTTT.

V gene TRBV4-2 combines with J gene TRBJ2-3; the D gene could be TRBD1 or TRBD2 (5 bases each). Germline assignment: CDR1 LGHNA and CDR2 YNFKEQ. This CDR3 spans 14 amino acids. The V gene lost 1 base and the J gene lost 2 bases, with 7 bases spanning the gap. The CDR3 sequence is CASSQAGPTDTQYF. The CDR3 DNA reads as TGTGCCAGCAGCCAAGCGGGGCCCACAGATACGCAGTATTTT.

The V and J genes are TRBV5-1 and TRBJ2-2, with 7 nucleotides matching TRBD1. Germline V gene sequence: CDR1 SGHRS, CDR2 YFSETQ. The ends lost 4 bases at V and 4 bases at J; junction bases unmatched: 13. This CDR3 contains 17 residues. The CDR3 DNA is TGCGCCAGCAGCCTACATACGACAGGGAGCGGCACCGGGGAGCTGTTTTTT. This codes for CASSLHTTGSGTGELFF.

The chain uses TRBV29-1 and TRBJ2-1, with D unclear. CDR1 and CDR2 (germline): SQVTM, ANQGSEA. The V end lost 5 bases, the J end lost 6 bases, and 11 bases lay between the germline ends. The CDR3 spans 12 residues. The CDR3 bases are TGCAGCGTTAAAGGCTCTATCAATGAGCAGTTCTTC. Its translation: CSVKGSINEQFF.

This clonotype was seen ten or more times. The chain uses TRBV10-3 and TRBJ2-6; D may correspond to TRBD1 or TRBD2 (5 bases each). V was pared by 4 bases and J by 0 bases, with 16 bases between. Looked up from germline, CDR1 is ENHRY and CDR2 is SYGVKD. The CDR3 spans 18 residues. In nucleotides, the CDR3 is TGTGCCATCAGTGGTAGCGCTGGGGGACCCTCTGGGGCCAACGTCCTGACTTTC. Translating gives CAISGSAGGPSGANVLTF.

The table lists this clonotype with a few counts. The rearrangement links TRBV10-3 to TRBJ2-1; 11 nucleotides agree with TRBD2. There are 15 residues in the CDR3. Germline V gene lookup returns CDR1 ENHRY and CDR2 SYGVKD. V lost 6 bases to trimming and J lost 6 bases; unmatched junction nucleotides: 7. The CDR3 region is CAISAGTSGGNEQFF. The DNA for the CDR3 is TGTGCCATCAGCGCCGGGACTAGCGGCGGCAATGAGCAGTTCTTC.

Here the CDR3 DNA reads TGTGCCAGCTCACCGGGAACCGGGACAGGTTCCTACAATGAGCAGTTCTTC. Protein product: CASSPGTGTGSYNEQFF. The chain uses TRBV18 and TRBJ2-1, with TRBD1 identical over 8 bases. The length of the CDR3 is 17 residues. Germline V gives CDR1 KGHSH, CDR2 LQKENI. J gave up 1 base and V 3 bases, and 8 bases lay outside the gene matches.

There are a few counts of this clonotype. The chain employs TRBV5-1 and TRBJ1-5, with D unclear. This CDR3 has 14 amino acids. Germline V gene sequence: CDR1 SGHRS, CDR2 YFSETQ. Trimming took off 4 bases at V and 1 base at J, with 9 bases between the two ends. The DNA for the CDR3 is TGCGCCAGCAGCGCCGGGAGCAGCAATCAGCCCCAGCATTTT. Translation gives CASSAGSSNQPQHF.

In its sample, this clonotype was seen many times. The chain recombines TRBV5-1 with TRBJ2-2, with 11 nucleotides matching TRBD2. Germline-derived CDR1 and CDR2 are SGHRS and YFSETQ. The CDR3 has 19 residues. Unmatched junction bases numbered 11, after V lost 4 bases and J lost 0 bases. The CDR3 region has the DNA TGCGCCAGCAGCACAGATTCCAGACTAGCGGGATCGAACACCGGGGAGCTGTTTTTT. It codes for CASSTDSRLAGSNTGELFF.

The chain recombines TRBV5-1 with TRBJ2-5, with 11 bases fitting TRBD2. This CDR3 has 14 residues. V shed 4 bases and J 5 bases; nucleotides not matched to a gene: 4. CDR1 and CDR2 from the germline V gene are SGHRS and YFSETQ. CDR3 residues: CASSIAGGLETQYF. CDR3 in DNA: TGCGCCAGCAGCATAGCGGGGGGGCTCGAGACCCAGTACTTC.

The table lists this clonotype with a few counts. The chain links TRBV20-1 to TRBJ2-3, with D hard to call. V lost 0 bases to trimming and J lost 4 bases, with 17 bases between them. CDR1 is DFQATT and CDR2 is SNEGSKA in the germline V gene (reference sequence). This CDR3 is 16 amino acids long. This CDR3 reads CSARDPGLTKPDTQYF. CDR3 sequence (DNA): TGCAGTGCTAGAGATCCAGGTCTAACAAAGCCAGATACGCAGTATTTT.

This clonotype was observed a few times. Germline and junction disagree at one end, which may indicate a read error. The chain's CDR3 is CSARAGQGAGDF. Here the CDR3 DNA reads TGCAGTGCTAGGGCGGGACAGGGGGCGGGAGACTTC. The rearrangement joins TRBV20-1 to TRBJ2-7; 12 bases are shared with TRBD1. The CDR3 spans 12 residues. Germline V CDR1 and CDR2: DFQATT, SNEGSKA (reference sequence).

CDR3 protein: CSAPGLAGAYEQYF. CDR3 sequence (DNA): TGCAGTGCTCCGGGACTAGCGGGAGCCTACGAGCAGTACTTC. The chain couples TRBV20-1 to TRBJ2-7; TRBD2 aligns across 14 bases. The CDR3 is 14 residues long. V gave up 5 bases and J gave up 2 bases; unmatched junction bases: 2. Per the germline V gene, CDR1 is DFQATT and CDR2 is SNEGSKA (reference sequence).

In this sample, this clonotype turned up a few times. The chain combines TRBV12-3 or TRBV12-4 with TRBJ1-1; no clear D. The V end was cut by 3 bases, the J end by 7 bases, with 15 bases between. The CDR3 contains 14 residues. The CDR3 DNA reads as TGTGCCAGCAGTTTCTTGCAAGAAGGAGGTGAAGCTTTCTTT. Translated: CASSFLQEGGEAFF.

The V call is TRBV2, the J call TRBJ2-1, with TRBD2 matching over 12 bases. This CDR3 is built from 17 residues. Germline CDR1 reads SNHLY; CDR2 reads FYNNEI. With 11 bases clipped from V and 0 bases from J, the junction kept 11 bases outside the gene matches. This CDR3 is CAGCTSGGPGSYNEQFF. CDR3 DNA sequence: TGTGCCGGTTGCACTAGCGGGGGGCCGGGCTCCTACAATGAGCAGTTCTTC.

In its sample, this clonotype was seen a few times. CDR3 in DNA: TGTGCCAGCAGCCGAGGCGGGGGAGAGTCTGGCTACACCTTC. This sequence encodes CASSRGGGESGYTF. This sequence joins TRBV7-2 and TRBJ1-2; D is possibly TRBD1 (5 bases). V gave up 5 bases and J gave up 7 bases, with 17 bases separating them. This CDR3 is 14 amino acids long. The germline gives CDR1 SGHTA, CDR2 FQGNSA.

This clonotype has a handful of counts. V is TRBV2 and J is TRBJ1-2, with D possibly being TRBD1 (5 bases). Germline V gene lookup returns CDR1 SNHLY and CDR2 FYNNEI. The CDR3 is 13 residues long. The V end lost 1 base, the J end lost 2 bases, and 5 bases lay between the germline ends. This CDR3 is CASSEEGNYGYTF. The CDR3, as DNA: TGTGCCAGCAGTGAAGAGGGGAACTATGGCTACACCTTC.

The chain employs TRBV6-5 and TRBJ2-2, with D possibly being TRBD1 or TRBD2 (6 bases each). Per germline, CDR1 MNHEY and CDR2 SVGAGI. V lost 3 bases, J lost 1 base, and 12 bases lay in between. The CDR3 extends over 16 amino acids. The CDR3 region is CASSYRGVLNTGELFF. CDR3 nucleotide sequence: TGTGCCAGCAGTTATAGGGGGGTCCTGAACACCGGGGAGCTGTTTTTT.

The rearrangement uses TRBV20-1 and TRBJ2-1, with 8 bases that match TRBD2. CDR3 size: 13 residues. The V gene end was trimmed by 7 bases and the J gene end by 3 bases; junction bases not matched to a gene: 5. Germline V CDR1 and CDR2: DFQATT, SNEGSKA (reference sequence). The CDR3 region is CSVVAGNYNEQFF. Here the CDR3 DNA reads TGCAGTGTAGTAGCGGGAAACTACAATGAGCAGTTCTTC.

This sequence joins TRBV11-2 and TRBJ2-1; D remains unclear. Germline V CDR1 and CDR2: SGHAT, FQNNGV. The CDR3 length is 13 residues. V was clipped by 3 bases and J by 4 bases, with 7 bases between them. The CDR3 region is CASSFYQYNEQFF. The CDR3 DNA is TGTGCCAGCAGCTTTTATCAGTACAATGAGCAGTTCTTC.

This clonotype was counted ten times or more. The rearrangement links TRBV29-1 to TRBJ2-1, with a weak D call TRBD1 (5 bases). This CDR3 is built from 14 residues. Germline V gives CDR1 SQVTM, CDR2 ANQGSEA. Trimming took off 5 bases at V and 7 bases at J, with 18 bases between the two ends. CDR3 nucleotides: TGCAGCGTTTTGTCAGGGCTCAAGGGGAATGAGCAGTTCTTC. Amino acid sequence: CSVLSGLKGNEQFF.